The 25 T cell receptor beta chains reported below all come from one sample, sequenced in a study of metastatic and nonmetastatic thyroid tumors. None of the patients had undergone any treatment ahead of thyroid surgery. TCRdb re-clonotyped the PCR reads through MiXCR. Seen here are tens of thousands of clones, under 20% observed once, and the top ten hold around 20%. The sequenced sample consisted of blood. These TCRs come from a female donor with papillary thyroid cancer or a benign thyroid nodule (not recorded which). Some clones in this sample may be carry-over from other donors' samples.

This clone was detected only a few times. A read error may produce the germline difference seen at one junction end. Other nucleotide sequences from this sample produce the same CDR3. This chain joins TRBV6-1 and TRBJ2-2; 9 nucleotides align to TRBD1. The CDR3 is 16 amino acids. CDR1 is MNHNS, CDR2 SASEGT, per germline. CDR3 coding DNA: TGCGCCAGCACTGGGAGTTACGGACAGGGGCGCGGGGAGCTGTTTTTT. Its protein is CASTGSYGQGRGELFF.

This clone was seen repeatedly, ten times or more. The gene calls are TRBV10-3 and TRBJ1-6, with 8 positions matching TRBD1. Germline V gene sequence: CDR1 ENHRY, CDR2 SYGVKD. The CDR3 has 13 amino acids. V dropped 9 bases and J dropped 7; count of bases not matched to a gene: 5. The CDR3 is CAIMDRVNSPLHF. The CDR3 DNA reads as TGTGCCATAATGGACAGGGTGAATTCACCCCTCCACTTT.

This clone was picked up many times. The chain is built from TRBV20-1 and TRBJ1-2, with a weak D call TRBD1 (5 bases). V lost 3 bases and J lost 2, with 13 bases in between. The CDR3 is 14 amino acids. CDR1 is DFQATT, CDR2 SNEGSKA, per germline (reference sequence). The CDR3 bases are TGCAGTGCTAGTGGAGGGGAGGGGAACTATGGCTACACCTTC. This sequence encodes CSASGGEGNYGYTF.

This clone was seen at least ten times. J is TRBJ2-2 and V is TRBV5-4, with TRBD2 matching over 11 bases. The germline CDR1 and CDR2 sequences are SGHNT and YYREEE (reference sequence). V dropped 0 bases and J dropped 5; count of bases not matched to a gene: 9. This CDR3 has 18 residues. The CDR3 protein is CASSLGIAGGPLTGELFF. Written as DNA, the CDR3 is TGTGCCAGCAGCTTGGGGATAGCGGGAGGGCCGCTAACCGGGGAGCTGTTTTTT.

The table lists this clone with many counts. This chain connects TRBV2 to TRBJ2-1; 8 bases are shared with TRBD1. Germline CDR1 SNHLY, CDR2 FYNNEI. The CDR3 runs to 15 residues. The ends lost 4 bases at V and 8 bases at J; junction bases unmatched: 10. As DNA, the CDR3 is TGTGCCAGCAGTGGGCTGGACAGGGAAAGGGATGAGCAGTTCTTC. It translates to CASSGLDRERDEQFF. Filled out from reference TRBV2 and TRBJ2-1, the complete variable domain reads EPEVTQTPSHQVTQMGQEVILRCVPISNHLYFYWYRQILGQKVEFLVSFYNNEISEKSEIFDDQFSVERPDGSNFTLKIRSTKLEDSAMYFCASSGLDRERDEQFFGPGTRLTVL.

This clone came up many times. CDR3: CASSLNLGGLNTGELFF. The CDR3 region has the DNA TGTGCCAGCTCCCTTAACCTAGGGGGACTGAACACCGGGGAGCTGTTTTTT. This chain connects TRBV18 to TRBJ2-2; D may match TRBD1 or TRBD2 (6 bases each). This CDR3 is 17 amino acids long. Germline lookup yields CDR1 KGHSH and CDR2 LQKENI. Trimming left V 6 bases short and J 1 base short, with 18 bases between.

This chain uses TRBV7-3 with TRBJ1-6, with 10 bases matching TRBD1. The CDR3 sequence is 14 residues long. V dropped 5 bases and J dropped 14; count of bases not matched to a gene: 9. Germline V gene lookup returns CDR1 SGHTA and CDR2 FQGTGA. CDR3 loop: CASSQGGTGATLHF. As DNA, the CDR3 is TGTGCCAGCAGCCAAGGAGGGACAGGGGCAACCCTCCACTTT.

This clone occurred many times. This chain uses TRBV5-1 with TRBJ2-5; D is perhaps TRBD2 (6 bases). CDR3 size: 14 residues. Germline CDR1 SGHRS, CDR2 YFSETQ. V was pared by 4 bases and J by 5 bases, with 15 bases between. This CDR3 is CASSNPGTEETQYF. CDR3 DNA: TGCGCCAGCAGCAACCCCGGGACTGAGGAGACCCAGTACTTC.

This clone was detected many times. This sequence joins TRBV20-1 and TRBJ2-1, with D tentatively TRBD2 (6 bases). CDR3 length: 17 residues. Germline CDR1 and CDR2: DFQATT and SNEGSKA (reference sequence). V was cut by 1 base and J by 8 bases, with 24 bases left in between. CDR3 residues: CSARAAGSRFDWDEQFF. Written as DNA, the CDR3 is TGCAGTGCTAGAGCTGCCGGGAGCCGGTTTGATTGGGATGAGCAGTTCTTC.

This clone was picked up many times. V gene TRBV5-1 combines with J gene TRBJ1-1; 12 nucleotides line up with TRBD1. The germline V gene has CDR1 SGHRS and CDR2 YFSETQ. The CDR3 extends over 17 amino acids. Trimming took 4 bases from V and 1 from J; bases not matched to a gene: 8. In nucleotides, the CDR3 is TGCGCCAGCAGCCTGGGACAGGGGGCGTTTCGGAACACTGAAGCTTTCTTT. This translates into CASSLGQGAFRNTEAFF.

This clone showed up many times. The V call is TRBV19, the J call TRBJ1-4, with TRBD1 as a possible D gene (5 bases). From germline, CDR1 is LNHDA and CDR2 SQIVND (reference sequence). With 7 bases removed from V and 8 bases from J, the gap between germline ends came to 11 bases. The CDR3 extends over 12 amino acids. CDR3 amino acids: CASNRTPEKLFF. The CDR3 nucleotides are TGTGCCAGTAACAGGACTCCCGAAAAACTGTTTTTT.

As regards this clone: A read error may account for a junction end that differs from germline. The V call is TRBV18, the J call TRBJ2-6; 12 bases align to TRBD1. The length of the CDR3 is 19 residues. Germline V gene data show CDR1 as KGHSH and CDR2 as LQKENI. The CDR3 loop reads CASSPSPGQGAVGANVPTF. CDR3 bases: TGTGCCAGCTCACCATCTCCGGGACAGGGGGCGGTCGGGGCCAACGTCCCGACTTTC.

The rearrangement uses TRBV20-1 and TRBJ2-1; 8 bases match TRBD2. Unmatched junction bases numbered 10, after V lost 5 bases and J lost 7 bases. The V gene's germline CDR1 is DFQATT and CDR2 SNEGSKA (reference sequence). This CDR3 has 14 residues. DNA for the CDR3: TGCAGTGCTGCCGCCGGGACTAGACCAAATGAGCAGTTCTTC. Encoded protein: CSAAAGTRPNEQFF.

The sample holds many counts of this clone. V and J are TRBV7-2 and TRBJ2-1; 9 nucleotides match TRBD2. CDR3 length: 15 amino acids. V lost 4 bases to trimming and J lost 5 bases; unmatched junction nucleotides: 6. Germline V gene data show CDR1 as SGHTA and CDR2 as FQGNSA. The CDR3 sequence: CASSWLAGSHNEQFF. In DNA form, the CDR3 reads TGTGCCAGCAGCTGGCTAGCGGGGTCGCACAATGAGCAGTTCTTC.

The chain is built from TRBV7-9 and TRBJ2-7, with D perhaps matching TRBD2 (5 bases). The germline CDR1 and CDR2 sequences are SEHNR and FQNEAQ (reference sequence). The CDR3 contains 14 residues. V was pared by 3 bases and J by 3 bases, with 12 bases between. In DNA form, the CDR3 reads TGTGCCAGCAGCTTGGGCGGGTGGTTCTACGAGCAGTACTTC. This codes for CASSLGGWFYEQYF.

This chain connects TRBV6-1 to TRBJ2-7; TRBD2 matches 7 bases. The germline V gene has CDR1 MNHNS and CDR2 SASEGT. The CDR3 contains 14 residues. Unmatched junction bases numbered 11, after V lost 6 bases and J lost 6 bases. The CDR3 sequence is CASSLRAGRGEQYF. The CDR3 coding sequence is TGTGCCAGCAGCCTCCGTGCGGGGAGGGGCGAGCAGTACTTC.

This clone was counted ten times or more. V gene TRBV28 combines with J gene TRBJ2-1, with TRBD2 identical over 11 bases. The V and J ends lost 10 bases and 7 bases, in that order; junction bases with no gene match: 18. Germline CDR1 and CDR2: MDHEN and SYDVKM. The CDR3 spans 17 residues. The CDR3 here is CANPWEKLAGVGNEQFF. CDR3 sequence (DNA): TGTGCCAACCCCTGGGAAAAACTAGCGGGAGTGGGTAATGAGCAGTTCTTC.

This clone is medium-sized by share. This rearrangement joins TRBV6-1 to TRBJ2-7, with 8 nucleotides matching TRBD1. Trimming at V came to 1 base and at J to 0 bases, leaving 11 bases not matched to a gene. From germline, CDR1 is MNHNS and CDR2 SASEGT. The CDR3 runs to 18 residues. CDR3 in DNA: TGTGCCAGCAGTGAAGTAGTGGTCATCAGGGGGCGCTCCTACGAGCAGTACTTC. Protein sequence: CASSEVVVIRGRSYEQYF.

This clone was recorded a few times. This chain connects TRBV5-1 to TRBJ2-7; D unclear. CDR3 length: 14 residues. Germline V gives CDR1 SGHRS, CDR2 YFSETQ. The germline V and J ends were trimmed by 4 bases and 2 bases, with 13 bases remaining between them. The CDR3 spells CASSPARAPYEQYF. CDR3 in DNA: TGCGCCAGCAGCCCAGCCCGGGCGCCCTACGAGCAGTACTTC.

This clone was recorded at least ten times. This chain connects TRBV6-5 to TRBJ2-3; D may be TRBD2 (6 bases). The CDR3 sequence is 17 residues long. Trimming cost V 2 bases and J 1 base, with 16 bases left between them. Per germline, CDR1 MNHEY and CDR2 SVGAGI. The CDR3 DNA reads TGTGCCAGCAGTTACGGACTGGGGACTCACCGCACAGATACGCAGTATTTT. Amino acids: CASSYGLGTHRTDTQYF.

This clone occurred many times. The chain carries TRBV2 and TRBJ1-6; D gene ambiguous. This CDR3 contains 14 residues. Trimming cost V 4 bases and J 7 bases, with 11 bases left between them. Germline V CDR1 and CDR2: SNHLY, FYNNEI. CDR3 coding DNA: TGTGCCAGCAGTGTCCTTACCGGCAATTCACCCCTCCACTTT. Protein: CASSVLTGNSPLHF. Based on the CDR3 plus reference TRBV2 and TRBJ1-6, the full variable domain is EPEVTQTPSHQVTQMGQEVILRCVPISNHLYFYWYRQILGQKVEFLVSFYNNEISEKSEIFDDQFSVERPDGSNFTLKIRSTKLEDSAMYFCASSVLTGNSPLHFGNGTRLTVT.

This clone showed up many times. The chain combines TRBV5-5 with TRBJ1-3; no reliable D call. The CDR3 runs to 13 residues. The V end lost 2 bases, the J end lost 0 bases, and 3 bases lay between the germline ends. Germline assignment: CDR1 SGHKS and CDR2 YYEKEE (reference sequence). CDR3 protein: CASSLDSGNTIYF. In nucleotides, the CDR3 is TGTGCCAGCAGCTTAGACTCTGGAAACACCATATATTTT.

The genes are TRBV6-9 and TRBJ1-6, with TRBD1 matching over 8 bases. J gave up 7 bases and V 6 bases, and 8 bases lay outside the gene matches. The CDR3 totals 15 residues. Germline CDR1 is MNHGY and CDR2 is SVAAGI. CDR3 nucleotides: TGTGCCAGCAGCTTTCGACAGGGGAGAAATTCACCCCTCCACTTT. This translates into CASSFRQGRNSPLHF.

This clone was found a few times. The chain couples TRBV20-1 to TRBJ1-4; 8 nucleotides line up with TRBD1. Trimming cost V 1 base and J 7 bases; bases outside gene matches: 14. The CDR3 extends over 17 amino acids. Germline CDR1 DFQATT, CDR2 SNEGSKA (reference sequence). The DNA of the CDR3 is TGCAGTGCTAGAGGGACAGGGACGGCGGGGTGGGGTGAAAAACTGTTTTTT. It codes for CSARGTGTAGWGEKLFF.

This clone showed up just a few times. The chain recombines TRBV10-1 with TRBJ2-7, with TRBD1 matching over 9 bases. Germline CDR1 is WNHNN and CDR2 is SYGVQD (reference sequence). There are 16 residues in the CDR3. Trimming removed 0 bases from V and 2 bases from J; junction bases left unmatched: 5. The CDR3 DNA reads TGCGCCAGCAGTGAGTCGAGGGGACAGGGCGCCTACGAGCAGTACTTC. It yields the protein CASSESRGQGAYEQYF.